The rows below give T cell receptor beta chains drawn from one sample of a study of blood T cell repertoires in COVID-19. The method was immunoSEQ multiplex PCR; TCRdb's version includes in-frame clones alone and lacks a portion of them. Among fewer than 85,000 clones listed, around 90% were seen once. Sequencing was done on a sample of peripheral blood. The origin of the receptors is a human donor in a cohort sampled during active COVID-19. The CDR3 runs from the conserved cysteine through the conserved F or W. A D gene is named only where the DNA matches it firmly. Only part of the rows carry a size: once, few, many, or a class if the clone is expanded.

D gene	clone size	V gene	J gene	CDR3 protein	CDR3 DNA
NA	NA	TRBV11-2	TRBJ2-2	CASSSPHPGAGELFF	TGTGCCAGCAGCTCCCCCCACCCAGGGGCCGGGGAGCTGTTTTTT
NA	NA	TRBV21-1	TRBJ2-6	CASSKLCRDSSGANVLTF	TGTGCCAGCAGCAAACTATGCAGGGACAGTTCTGGGGCCAACGTCCTGACTTTC
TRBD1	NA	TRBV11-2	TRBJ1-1	CASSFRGQGNTEAFF	TGTGCCAGCAGCTTCCGAGGACAGGGGAACACTGAAGCTTTCTTT
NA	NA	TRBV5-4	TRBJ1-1	CASSPQGLNTEAFF	TGTGCCAGCAGCCCACAGGGACTGAACACTGAAGCTTTCTTT
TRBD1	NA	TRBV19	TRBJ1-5	CASSLIRGLGGNQPQHF	TGTGCCAGTAGTCTGATCAGGGGGCTGGGAGGCAATCAGCCCCAGCATTTT
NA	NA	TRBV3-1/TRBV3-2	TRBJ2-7	CASSQGPSYEQYF	TGTGCCAGCAGCCAAGGGCCTTCCTACGAGCAGTACTTC
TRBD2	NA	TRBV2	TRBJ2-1	CASKESGGRHNEQFF	TGTGCCAGCAAGGAGTCGGGCGGGAGACACAATGAGCAGTTCTTC
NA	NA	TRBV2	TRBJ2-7	CASSEAQGHFNEQYF	TGTGCCAGCAGTGAAGCGCAGGGCCATTTTAATGAGCAGTACTTC
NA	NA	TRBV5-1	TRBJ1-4	CASSSERDYNEKLFF	TGCGCCAGCAGCTCGGAACGAGACTATAATGAAAAACTGTTTTTT
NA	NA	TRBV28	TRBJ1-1	CASTLRGRGNTEAFF	TGTGCCAGCACCCTGCGGGGGAGAGGGAACACTGAAGCTTTCTTT
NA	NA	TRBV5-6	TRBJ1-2	CASSPLNYGYTF	TGTGCCAGCAGCCCTTTAAACTATGGCTACACCTTC
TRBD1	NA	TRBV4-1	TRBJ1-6	CASSTQTGDSPLHF	TGCGCCAGCAGCACCCAGACAGGGGATTCACCCCTCCACTTT
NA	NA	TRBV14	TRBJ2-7	CASGPEQGSEQYF	TGTGCCAGCGGACCGGAACAGGGAAGTGAGCAGTACTTC
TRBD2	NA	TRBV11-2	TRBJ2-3	CASSGAKRGGLDTQYF	TGTGCCAGCAGCGGGGCGAAGCGGGGGGGCCTGGATACGCAGTATTTT
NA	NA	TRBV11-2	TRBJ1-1	CASSREGRGITEAFF	TGTGCCAGCAGCCGGGAGGGCAGGGGCATCACTGAAGCTTTCTTT
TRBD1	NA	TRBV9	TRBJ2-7	CASSRQGSSYEQYF	TGTGCCAGCAGTCGACAGGGGAGCTCCTACGAGCAGTACTTC
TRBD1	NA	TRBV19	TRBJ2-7	CASSTGQGAYEQYF	TGTGCCAGTAGTACGGGACAGGGGGCCTACGAGCAGTACTTC
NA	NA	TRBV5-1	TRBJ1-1	CASSLFGANTEAFF	TGCGCCAGCAGCTTGTTTGGGGCTAACACTGAAGCTTTCTTT
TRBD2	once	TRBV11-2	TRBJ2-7	CASSARLAGTFLREQYF	TGTGCCAGCAGCGCCAGACTAGCGGGGACATTTCTTAGGGAGCAGTACTTC
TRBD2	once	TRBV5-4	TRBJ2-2	CASSLVLSGGPNTGELFF	TGTGCCAGCAGCTTGGTACTGTCGGGGGGGCCTAACACCGGGGAGCTGTTTTTT
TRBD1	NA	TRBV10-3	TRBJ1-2	CAISETGGAGGYTF	TGTGCCATCAGTGAAACAGGGGGCGCAGGAGGCTACACCTTC
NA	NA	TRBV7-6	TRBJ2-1	CASSLKQRQADEQFF	TGTGCCAGCAGCCTGAAACAAAGACAGGCCGATGAGCAGTTCTTC
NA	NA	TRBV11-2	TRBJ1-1	CASSPTRGGIANTEAFF	TGTGCCAGCAGTCCGACGCGGGGGGGCATCGCGAACACTGAAGCTTTCTTT
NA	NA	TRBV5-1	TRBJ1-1	CASSLGQGIMGTEAFF	TGCGCCAGCAGCTTGGGGCAGGGGATTATGGGGACTGAAGCTTTCTTT
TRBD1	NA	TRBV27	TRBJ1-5	CASSPTWDRGQLKRNQPQHF	TGTGCCAGCAGTCCGACCTGGGACAGGGGGCAACTTAAACGCAATCAGCCCCAGCATTTT
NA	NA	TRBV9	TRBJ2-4	CASSVDGGTGKNIQYF	TGTGCCAGCAGCGTAGATGGGGGCACCGGAAAAAACATTCAGTACTTC
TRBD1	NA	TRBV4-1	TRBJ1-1	CASSQEQGTGGNEAFF	TGCGCCAGCAGCCAGGAACAAGGGACAGGGGGCAATGAAGCTTTCTTT
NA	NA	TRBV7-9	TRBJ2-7	CASSSVDRSYEQYF	TGTGCCAGCAGCTCGGTCGACAGATCCTACGAGCAGTACTTC
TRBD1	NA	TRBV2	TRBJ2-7	CASRTGSYEQYF	TGTGCCAGCAGGACAGGGTCCTACGAGCAGTACTTC
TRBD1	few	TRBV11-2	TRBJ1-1	CASSLGRQGNTEAFF	TGTGCCAGCAGCTTAGGCCGACAGGGCAACACTGAAGCTTTCTTT
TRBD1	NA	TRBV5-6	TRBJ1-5	CASSLGQGYQPQHF	TGTGCCAGCAGCTTGGGACAGGGATACCAGCCCCAGCATTTT
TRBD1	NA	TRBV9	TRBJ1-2	CASSASRDRTYGYTF	TGTGCCAGCAGCGCGTCCCGGGACAGGACCTATGGCTACACCTTC
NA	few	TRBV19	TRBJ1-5	CASSPEDSLNQPQHF	TGTGCCAGTAGTCCAGAGGACAGTTTGAATCAGCCCCAGCATTTT
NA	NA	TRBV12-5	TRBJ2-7	CASSGNYEQYF	TGTGCTAGTTCCGGGAACTACGAGCAGTACTTC
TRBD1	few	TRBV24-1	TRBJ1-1	CATSGGTGMTEAFF	TGTGCCACCAGTGGAGGGACAGGGATGACTGAAGCTTTCTTT
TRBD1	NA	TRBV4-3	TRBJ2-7	CASSQDLGQVRPYEQYF	TGCGCCAGCAGCCAAGATCTAGGACAGGTCCGCCCCTACGAGCAGTACTTC
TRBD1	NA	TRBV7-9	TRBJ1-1	CASSSQGAEAFF	TGTGCCAGCAGCTCACAGGGGGCTGAAGCTTTCTTT
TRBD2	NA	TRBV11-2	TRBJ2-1	CASSLLRGYSYNEQFF	TGTGCCAGCAGCTTATTGCGGGGGTACTCCTACAATGAGCAGTTCTTC
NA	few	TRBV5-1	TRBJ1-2	CASSLEDRVSGFTF	TGCGCCAGCAGCCTGGAGGACCGAGTCTCAGGGTTCACCTTC
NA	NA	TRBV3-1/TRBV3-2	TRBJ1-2	CASRLGVGGYTF	TGTGCCAGCAGGCTAGGGGTAGGGGGCTACACCTTC
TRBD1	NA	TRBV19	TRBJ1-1	CASSFTGGRENTEAFF	TGTGCCAGTAGTTTTACAGGGGGCCGGGAGAACACTGAAGCTTTCTTT
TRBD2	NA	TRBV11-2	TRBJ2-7	CASSGTSGGSYEQYF	TGTGCCAGCAGCGGGACTAGCGGGGGCTCTTACGAGCAGTACTTC
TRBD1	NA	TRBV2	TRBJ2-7	CASSEKGQLLTYEQYF	TGTGCCAGCAGTGAGAAGGGACAGTTATTGACCTACGAGCAGTACTTC
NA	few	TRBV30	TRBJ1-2	CAWTQEANYGYTF	TGTGCCTGGACCCAGGAGGCTAACTATGGCTACACCTTC
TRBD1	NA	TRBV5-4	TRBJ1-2	CASSFGQGAKTNYGYTF	TGTGCCAGCAGTTTTGGACAGGGGGCAAAAACTAACTATGGCTACACCTTC
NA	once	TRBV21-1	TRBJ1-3	CASSLTRQASSGNTIYF	TGTGCCAGCAGCTTGACCCGACAGGCTAGCTCTGGAAACACCATATATTTT
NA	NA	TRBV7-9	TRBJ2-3	CASSNTYDQRGYTDTQYF	TGTGCCAGCAGCAACACATACGACCAGAGGGGGTACACAGATACGCAGTATTTT
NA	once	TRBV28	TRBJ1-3	CASSFGPGLSGNTIYF	NA
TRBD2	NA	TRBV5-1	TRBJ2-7	CASSLTGGISYEQYF	TGCGCCAGCAGCTTGACGGGGGGGATCTCCTACGAGCAGTACTTC
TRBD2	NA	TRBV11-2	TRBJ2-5	CASRVAGGSYQETQYF	TGTGCCAGCAGGGTAGCGGGGGGGAGCTACCAAGAGACCCAGTACTTC
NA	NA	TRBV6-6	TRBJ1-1	CASSLTVMNTEAFF	TGTGCCAGCAGTCTGACAGTGATGAACACTGAAGCTTTCTTT
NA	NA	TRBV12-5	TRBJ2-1	CASGPRGRDYNEQFF	TGTGCTAGTGGTCCCCGAGGCAGGGACTACAATGAGCAGTTCTTC
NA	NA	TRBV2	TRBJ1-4	CASTSPKGQPNEKLFF	TGTGCCAGCACCTCCCCAAAGGGACAACCTAATGAAAAACTGTTTTTT
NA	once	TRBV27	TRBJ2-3	CGTGSGTDTQYF	TGCGGTACAGGGTCGGGCACAGATACGCAGTATTTT
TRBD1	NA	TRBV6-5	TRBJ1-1	CASSDNRGDTEAFF	TGTGCCAGCAGCGACAACAGGGGAGACACTGAAGCTTTCTTT
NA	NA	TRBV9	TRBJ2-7	CASSVGGTHYEQYF	TGTGCCAGCAGCGTAGGTGGGACTCACTACGAGCAGTACTTC
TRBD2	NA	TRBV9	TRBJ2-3	CASSAGLAGPDTQYF	TGTGCCAGCAGCGCCGGACTAGCGGGTCCGGATACGCAGTATTTT
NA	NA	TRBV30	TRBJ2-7	CAWSPGSYEQYF	TGTGCCTGGAGTCCCGGCTCCTACGAGCAGTACTTC
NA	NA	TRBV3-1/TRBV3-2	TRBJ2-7	CASSFTSGRANSYEQYF	TGTGCCAGCAGCTTTACCAGTGGCAGGGCCAATTCCTACGAGCAGTACTTC
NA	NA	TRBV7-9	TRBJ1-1	CASSFGGRATEAFF	TGTGCCAGCAGCTTCGGAGGTAGGGCCACTGAAGCTTTCTTT